This T cell receptor beta chain comes out of a study of blood T cell repertoires in COVID-19. Sequencing was performed with immunoSEQ multiplex PCR; in TCRdb, only in-frame clones are kept and a portion is missing. The sample holds approximately 130,000 clones, about four fifths seen once. The V gene's germline CDR1 is SGHDN and CDR2 FVKESK. This CDR3 comprises 16 residues. V lost 6 bases to trimming and J lost 4 bases, with 21 bases between them. This TCR was recovered from a human donor in a cohort sampled during active COVID-19. Specimen: peripheral blood. The V gene is TRBV14, the J gene TRBJ1-1; TRBD1 might be the D (5 bases). CDR3 protein: CASSKTRGFSGTEAFF. CDR3 bases: TGTGCCAGCAGTAAAACGCGGGGCTTTTCGGGCACTGAAGCTTTCTTT. Variable domain in full (rest from reference TRBV14 and TRBJ1-1): EAGVTQFPSHSVIEKGQTVTLRCDPISGHDNLYWYRRVMGKEIKFLLHFVKESKQDESGMPNNRFLAERTGGTYSTLKVQPAELEDSGVYFCASSKTRGFSGTEAFFGQGTRLTVV.